Below, 27 T cell receptor beta chains from the same sample are listed, as sequenced in a study of blood T cell repertoires in COVID-19. Assay used: immunoSEQ multiplex PCR; TCRdb lists only in-frame clones, some missing. The sample lists fewer than 350,000 clones; over 75% were seen once. The source material was peripheral blood. These receptors all stem from a woman between 45 and 60 years old who had recovered from COVID-19.

J is TRBJ1-1 and V is TRBV12-3 or TRBV12-4; 7 bases fit TRBD1. The CDR3 loop spans 13 amino acids. Trimming took 4 bases from V and 11 from J; bases not matched to a gene: 10. The CDR3, as DNA: TGTGCCAGCAGTTATACAGGGGCCCTGGGCGCTTTCTTT. It yields the protein CASSYTGALGAFF.

The chain joins TRBV15 to TRBJ2-3; 9 bases align to TRBD1. V trimming: 1 base; J trimming: 3 bases; junction bases outside the gene matches: 2. Germline CDR1 LNHNV, CDR2 YYDKDF (reference sequence). The length of the CDR3 is 15 residues. The CDR3 DNA sequence: TGTGCCACCAGCAGAGCCGGGACAGGGACAGATACGCAGTATTTT. Protein sequence: CATSRAGTGTDTQYF.

This chain joins TRBV5-6 and TRBJ2-1, with D perhaps TRBD1 (6 bases). This CDR3 region has 14 residues. Trimming removed 3 bases at V and 8 bases at J, with 15 bases between. In germline, CDR1 is SGHDT, CDR2 YYEEEE. CDR3 residues: CASSWGPLHHEQFF. As DNA, the CDR3 is TGTGCCAGCAGCTGGGGGCCTCTTCATCATGAGCAGTTCTTC.

The V and J genes are TRBV5-6 and TRBJ2-2, with 10 bases matching TRBD2. CDR3 size: 17 residues. Germline trimming cut 0 bases from V and 2 bases from J; bases unmatched to any gene: 4. Germline CDR1 is SGHDT and CDR2 is YYEEEE. The CDR3 DNA sequence: TGTGCCAGCAGCTTGGCGGCTAGCGGGGGTAACACCGGGGAGCTGTTTTTT. Its protein product is CASSLAASGGNTGELFF.

V gene TRBV23-1 combines with J gene TRBJ1-4; 9 positions agree with TRBD1. Being an ORF, TRBV23-1 has a function that is uncertain. CDR3 length equals 14 residues. With 7 bases clipped from V and 7 bases from J, the junction kept 7 bases outside the gene matches. The CDR3 loop reads CASTTQGAGEKLFF. CDR3 in DNA: TGCGCCAGCACCACACAGGGGGCAGGTGAAAAACTGTTTTTT.

The CDR3 loop reads CASSPTDRYQETQYF. CDR3 DNA: TGTGCCAGCAGCCCAACGGACAGGTACCAAGAGACCCAGTACTTC. V and J are TRBV3-1 (or the pseudogene TRBV3-2) and TRBJ2-5; 7 bases fit TRBD1. The germline CDR1 and CDR2 sequences are LGHDT and YNNKEL (reference sequence). V was clipped by 4 bases and J by 0 bases; unmatched bases: 5. This CDR3 is built from 15 residues.

The gene calls are TRBV9 and TRBJ2-2; 12 nucleotides match TRBD2. This CDR3 comprises 15 residues. Germline assignment: CDR1 SGDLS and CDR2 YYNGEE. The V gene end was trimmed by 8 bases and the J gene end by 4 bases; junction bases not matched to a gene: 6. The CDR3 here is CASSPGLAGTGELFF. CDR3 nucleotide sequence: TGTGCCAGTAGTCCGGGACTAGCGGGCACCGGGGAGCTGTTTTTT.

The chain employs TRBV3-1 (or the pseudogene TRBV3-2) and TRBJ1-1; 8 bases map to TRBD1. Looked up from germline, CDR1 is LGHDT and CDR2 is YNNKEL (reference sequence). V trimming: 3 bases; J trimming: 6 bases; junction bases outside the gene matches: 9. The CDR3 consists of 15 residues. Here the CDR3 reads CASSQEWTGPPEAFF. CDR3 bases: TGTGCCAGCAGCCAGGAATGGACAGGGCCACCTGAAGCTTTCTTT.

This sequence joins TRBV25-1 and TRBJ2-5, with 8 positions matching TRBD1. Germline V gene sequence: CDR1 MGHDK, CDR2 SYGVNS. The CDR3 has 15 residues. Trimming took 5 bases from V and 1 from J; bases not matched to a gene: 6. CDR3 region: CASSPSRGLQETQYF. The CDR3 bases are TGTGCCAGCAGTCCGAGCAGGGGGCTCCAAGAGACCCAGTACTTC. Full variable domain (outside the CDR3, taken from reference TRBV25-1 and TRBJ2-5): EADIYQTPRYLVIGTGKKITLECSQTMGHDKMYWYQQDPGMELHLIHYSYGVNSTEKGDLSSESTVSRIRTEHFPLTLESARPSHTSQYLCASSPSRGLQETQYFGPGTRLLVL.

CDR3 sequence: CASSLEVRGDGEQYF. CDR3 nucleotides: TGTGCCAGCAGCTTGGAGGTCAGGGGGGACGGCGAGCAGTACTTC. The chain is built from TRBV5-8 and TRBJ2-7; weak D call: TRBD1 (7 bases). In germline, CDR1 is SGHTS, CDR2 YDEGEE. Trimming cost V 0 bases and J 6 bases, with 16 bases left between them. This CDR3 contains 15 residues.

The genes are TRBV3-1 (or the pseudogene TRBV3-2) and TRBJ1-1; 7 bases align to TRBD1. Germline V CDR1 and CDR2: LGHDT, YNNKEL (reference sequence). The CDR3 spans 17 residues. J was trimmed by 5 bases and V by 4 bases; bases with no gene match: 16. In nucleotides, the CDR3 is TGTGCCAGCAGCCCCTATATACGCAGGGGACAGTGGACTGAAGCTTTCTTT. Its protein is CASSPYIRRGQWTEAFF.

This rearrangement joins TRBV4-2 to TRBJ2-3; 7 nucleotides match TRBD2. Germline CDR1 is LGHNA and CDR2 is YNFKEQ. V lost 3 bases and J lost 3; bases outside the gene matches: 9. CDR3 length: 16 amino acids. CDR3 loop: CASSQAPPAGTDTQYF. The DNA for the CDR3 is TGTGCCAGCAGCCAGGCTCCCCCAGCGGGGACAGATACGCAGTATTTT.

This chain joins TRBV5-5 and TRBJ2-5, with D tentatively TRBD1 (7 bases). The germline V gene encodes CDR1 SGHKS and CDR2 YYEKEE (reference sequence). V dropped 0 bases and J dropped 1 base, with 19 bases sitting between them. The CDR3 length is 18 residues. The CDR3 here is CASSLAGNTRGVQETQYF. As DNA, the CDR3 is TGTGCCAGCAGCTTGGCGGGAAATACCAGGGGGGTCCAAGAGACCCAGTACTTC.

On this clone itself: The junction departs from germline at one end; a sequencing error may be responsible. This chain links TRBV27 with TRBJ2-6; 13 bases line up with TRBD2. The CDR3 is 17 amino acids. Germline V CDR1 and CDR2: MNHEY, SMNVEV (reference sequence). The CDR3 sequence is CASSPTSGRTGANVLAF. The CDR3 coding sequence is TGTGCCAGCAGTCCGACTAGCGGGAGGACCGGGGCCAACGTCCTGGCTTTC.

The chain carries TRBV6-1 and TRBJ2-3; 11 bases match TRBD2. V lost 4 bases, J lost 0 bases, and 6 bases stayed unmatched. This CDR3 is 17 amino acids long. Germline V gene lookup returns CDR1 MNHNS and CDR2 SASEGT. DNA of the CDR3: TGTGCCAGCAGTGCCTCCACTAGCGGGGGTAGCACAGATACGCAGTATTTT. It is translated as CASSASTSGGSTDTQYF.

In its sample, this clone was seen a few times. V usage is TRBV5-5 and J usage is TRBJ2-5, with TRBD1 identical over 10 bases. The CDR3 extends over 12 amino acids. Trimming at V came to 5 bases and at J to 10 bases, leaving 5 bases not matched to a gene. The germline V gene has CDR1 SGHKS and CDR2 YYEKEE (reference sequence). CDR3 in amino acids: CASRGQGWDQYF. The CDR3 region has the DNA TGTGCCAGCAGGGGACAGGGGTGGGACCAGTACTTC.

This rearrangement joins TRBV27 to TRBJ1-6; the D gene is possibly TRBD1 (6 bases). With 5 bases removed from V and 6 bases from J, the gap between germline ends came to 14 bases. CDR3 length: 15 amino acids. Germline loops: CDR1 MNHEY, CDR2 SMNVEV (reference sequence). The CDR3: CASSTSGTFNSPLHF. The CDR3 nucleotides read TGTGCCAGCAGTACATCCGGGACATTTAATTCACCCCTCCACTTT.

The rearrangement uses TRBV6-5 and TRBJ1-1, with D possibly matching TRBD1 (6 bases). Germline V gene data show CDR1 as MNHEY and CDR2 as SVGAGI. The CDR3 runs to 16 residues. The V gene lost 0 bases and the J gene lost 4 bases, with 15 bases spanning the gap. CDR3 loop: CASSYSRGRSITEAFF. The DNA for the CDR3 is TGTGCCAGCAGTTACTCGAGGGGGAGAAGTATCACTGAAGCTTTCTTT.

The V call is TRBV10-3, the J call TRBJ2-7; 7 positions agree with TRBD1. Trimming took 2 bases from V and 5 from J; bases not matched to a gene: 6. Germline V CDR1 and CDR2: ENHRY, SYGVKD. This CDR3 contains 14 residues. The CDR3 protein is CAISEDRGLNEQYF. The CDR3, as DNA: TGTGCCATCAGTGAGGATAGGGGGCTCAACGAGCAGTACTTC.

The chain joins TRBV23-1 to TRBJ2-7, with 9 positions matching TRBD1. TRBV23-1 carries the ORF label, with uncertain function. The CDR3 runs to 14 residues. With V trimmed by 6 bases and J by 1 base, 4 bases remained unmatched. The CDR3 sequence is CASSRDRVSYEQYF. In DNA, the CDR3 is TGCGCCAGCAGCCGGGACAGGGTATCCTACGAGCAGTACTTC.

This chain connects TRBV12-5 to TRBJ2-2; 10 bases map to TRBD2. The CDR3 loop spans 16 amino acids. Germline assignment: CDR1 LGHNT and CDR2 FRNRAP. V trimming: 2 bases; J trimming: 6 bases; junction bases outside the gene matches: 6. CDR3 sequence: CASGLNSGRAPGELFF. The CDR3 coding sequence is TGTGCTAGTGGTTTGAACAGCGGGAGGGCCCCCGGGGAGCTGTTTTTT.

The chain combines TRBV9 with TRBJ1-2; D is ambiguous. Trimming removed 2 bases at V and 8 bases at J, with 7 bases between. The CDR3 covers 11 residues. From germline, CDR1 is SGDLS and CDR2 YYNGEE. CDR3 loop: CASSVPGGYTF. The CDR3 coding sequence is TGTGCCAGCAGCGTTCCGGGGGGCTACACCTTC.

In DNA, the CDR3 is TGTGCCAGCAGTTTAGGCGGGACAACTAATGAAAAACTGTTTTTT. Amino acids: CASSLGGTTNEKLFF. The genes are TRBV28 and TRBJ1-4; D not resolved. With 2 bases removed from V and 0 bases from J, the gap between germline ends came to 7 bases. This CDR3 spans 15 amino acids. CDR1 and CDR2 (germline): MDHEN, SYDVKM.

The chain employs TRBV29-1 and TRBJ1-2; 7 bases are a match to TRBD1. The J segment lost 10 bases and the V segment lost 5 bases, leaving 4 bases of the junction unmatched. This CDR3 is built from 10 residues. Germline CDR1 SQVTM, CDR2 ANQGSEA. The DNA for the CDR3 is TGCAGCGTTATGACAGGGCACTACACCTTC. It specifies CSVMTGHYTF.

This chain links TRBV28 with TRBJ2-7; 7 bases agree with TRBD1. This CDR3 region has 11 residues. The J segment lost 10 bases and the V segment lost 7 bases, leaving 7 bases of the junction unmatched. In germline, CDR1 is MDHEN, CDR2 SYDVKM. This CDR3 reads CASKARDRQYF. The DNA of the CDR3 is TGTGCCAGCAAGGCCCGGGACAGACAGTACTTC.

The rearrangement joins TRBV24-1 to TRBJ1-4; 9 bases map to TRBD1. The CDR3 has 15 residues. Trimming at V came to 5 bases and at J to 7 bases, leaving 7 bases not matched to a gene. CDR1 and CDR2 from the germline V gene are KGHDR and SFDVKD. CDR3 DNA: TGTGCCACCAGTGCCGGGGACAGGGCGGGTGAAAAACTGTTTTTT. It specifies CATSAGDRAGEKLFF.

This chain connects TRBV7-2 to TRBJ2-4; 10 positions agree with TRBD2. The CDR3 sequence is 17 residues long. V was pared by 3 bases and J by 0 bases, with 5 bases of the junction left unmatched. Germline V gives CDR1 SGHTA, CDR2 FQGNSA. CDR3 bases: TGTGCCAGCAGCTTTAGCGGGAGGTCCCTAGCCAAAAACATTCAGTACTTC. It specifies CASSFSGRSLAKNIQYF.